This is a list of T cell receptor beta chains from one sample in a study of cytomegalovirus exposure and HLA in healthy donors. Libraries were prepared by immunoSEQ multiplex PCR; TCRdb keeps only in-frame clonotypes and omits some of them. This sample has some 130,000 clones, with 77% found just once. Sample: PBMCs. The receptor set was obtained from a male donor in good health and CMV-seropositive. CDR3s include the opening cysteine and the closing phenylalanine or tryptophan. The D gene is left open where the match is weak. The size of a clone is reported for some rows only, either as once, few or many, or as a class for expanded clones.

clone_size	d_call	j_call	v_call	cdr3_nt	cdr3_aa
few	TRBD1	TRBJ1-2	TRBV7-2	TGTGCCAGCGGGTACACGACAGGGTATGATGGCTACACCTTC	CASGYTTGYDGYTF
.	.	TRBJ1-1	TRBV27	TGTGCCAGCAGTTTATTGCCAGGGTCGGGGAACACTGAAGCTTTCTTT	CASSLLPGSGNTEAFF
few	.	TRBJ2-3	TRBV19	TGTGCCAGTAGTATCCGGGACACTAGCACAGATACGCAGTATTTT	CASSIRDTSTDTQYF
.	TRBD2	TRBJ2-7	TRBV28	TGTGCCAGCTCCGCCCCGGCTAGCGGGAGGTCATACGAGCAGTACTTC	CASSAPASGRSYEQYF
.	TRBD2	TRBJ2-7	TRBV15	TGTGCCACCAAGGGGACTAGCGGGAGTCACGAGCAGTACTTC	CATKGTSGSHEQYF
.	.	TRBJ2-3	TRBV6-1	TGTGCCAGCAGTGATGCGGTTAGCACAGATACGCAGTATTTT	CASSDAVSTDTQYF
.	.	TRBJ2-2	TRBV27	TGTGCCAGCAGTTTATTGACAGCGAACACCGGGGAGCTGTTTTTT	CASSLLTANTGELFF
.	.	TRBJ2-4	TRBV27	TGTGCCAGCAGTTTTTTAACGGCGGGGTGGAAAAACAGTCAGTACTTC	CASSFLTAGWKNSQYF
.	.	TRBJ1-1	TRBV10-3	TGTGCCATCAGTTCGACGGCGACTGCGGATGAAGCTTTCTTT	CAISSTATADEAFF
.	.	TRBJ1-1	TRBV30	TGTGCCTGGAGTGTACAGGCCCCAAACACTGAAGCTTTCTTT	CAWSVQAPNTEAFF